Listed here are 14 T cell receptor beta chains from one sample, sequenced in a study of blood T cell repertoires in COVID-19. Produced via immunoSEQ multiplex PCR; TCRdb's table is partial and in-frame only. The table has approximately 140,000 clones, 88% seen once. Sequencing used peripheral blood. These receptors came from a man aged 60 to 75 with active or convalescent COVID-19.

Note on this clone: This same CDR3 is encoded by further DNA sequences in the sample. CDR3 nucleotides: TGTGCCAGCTCACCAGACAACAATCAGCCCCAGCATTTT. Translation: CASSPDNNQPQHF. The chain joins TRBV18 to TRBJ1-5, with no clear D. V gave up 2 bases and J gave up 3 bases, with 5 bases separating them. Per the germline V gene, CDR1 is KGHSH and CDR2 is LQKENI. CDR3 length equals 13 residues.

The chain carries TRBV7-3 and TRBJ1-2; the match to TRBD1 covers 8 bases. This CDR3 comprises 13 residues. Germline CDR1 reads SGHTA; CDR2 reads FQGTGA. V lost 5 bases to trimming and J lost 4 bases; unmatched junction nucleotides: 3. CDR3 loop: CASSKDRGYGYTF. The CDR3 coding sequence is TGTGCCAGCAGCAAAGACAGGGGCTATGGCTACACCTTC. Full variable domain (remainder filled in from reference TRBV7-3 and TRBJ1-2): GAGVSQTPSNKVTEKGKYVELRCDPISGHTALYWYRQSLGQGPEFLIYFQGTGAADDSGLPNDRFFAVRPEGSVSTLKIQRTERGDSAVYLCASSKDRGYGYTFGSGTRLTVV.

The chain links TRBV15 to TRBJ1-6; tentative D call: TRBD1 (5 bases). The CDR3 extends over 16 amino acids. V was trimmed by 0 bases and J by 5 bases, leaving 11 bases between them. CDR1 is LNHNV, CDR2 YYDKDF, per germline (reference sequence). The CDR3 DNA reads TGTGCCACCAGCAGAGATTATCCAGGGAATAATTCACCCCTCCACTTT. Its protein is CATSRDYPGNNSPLHF.

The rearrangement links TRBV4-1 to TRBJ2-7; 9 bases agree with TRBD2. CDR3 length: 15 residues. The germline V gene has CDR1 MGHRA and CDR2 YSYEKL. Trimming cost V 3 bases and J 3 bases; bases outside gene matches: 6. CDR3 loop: CASSHLSSGVYEQYF. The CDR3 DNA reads TGCGCCAGCAGCCATCTATCTAGCGGGGTCTACGAGCAGTACTTC.

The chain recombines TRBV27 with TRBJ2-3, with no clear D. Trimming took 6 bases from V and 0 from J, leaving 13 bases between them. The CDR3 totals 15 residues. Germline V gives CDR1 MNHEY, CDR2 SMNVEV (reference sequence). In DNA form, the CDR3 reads TGTGCCAGCAGATGGGCAGTTGCTAGCACAGATACGCAGTATTTT. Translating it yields CASRWAVASTDTQYF.

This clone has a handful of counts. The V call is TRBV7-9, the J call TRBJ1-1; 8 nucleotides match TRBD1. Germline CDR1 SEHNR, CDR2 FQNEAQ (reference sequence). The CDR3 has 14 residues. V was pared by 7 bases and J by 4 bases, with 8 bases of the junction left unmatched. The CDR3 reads CASTSDRASTEAFF. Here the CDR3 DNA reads TGTGCCAGCACTTCGGACAGGGCCAGCACTGAAGCTTTCTTT.

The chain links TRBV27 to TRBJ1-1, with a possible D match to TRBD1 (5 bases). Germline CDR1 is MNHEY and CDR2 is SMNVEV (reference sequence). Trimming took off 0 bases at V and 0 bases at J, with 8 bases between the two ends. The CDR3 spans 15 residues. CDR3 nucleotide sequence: TGTGCCAGCAGTTTATCGGCAGGGATGAACACTGAAGCTTTCTTT. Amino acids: CASSLSAGMNTEAFF.

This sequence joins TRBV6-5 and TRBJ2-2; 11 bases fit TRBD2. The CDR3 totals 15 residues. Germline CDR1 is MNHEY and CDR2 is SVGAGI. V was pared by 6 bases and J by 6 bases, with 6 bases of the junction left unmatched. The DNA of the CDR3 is TGTGCCAGCAGGAGTTTAGCGGGAGGGTCCGGGGAGCTGTTTTTT. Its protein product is CASRSLAGGSGELFF.

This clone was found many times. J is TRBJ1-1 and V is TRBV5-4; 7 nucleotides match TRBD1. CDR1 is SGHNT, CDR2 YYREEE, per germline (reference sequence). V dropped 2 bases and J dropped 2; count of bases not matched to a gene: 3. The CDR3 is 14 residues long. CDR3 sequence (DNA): TGTGCCAGCAGCTTTGCAGGGGGAAACACTGAAGCTTTCTTT. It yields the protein CASSFAGGNTEAFF.

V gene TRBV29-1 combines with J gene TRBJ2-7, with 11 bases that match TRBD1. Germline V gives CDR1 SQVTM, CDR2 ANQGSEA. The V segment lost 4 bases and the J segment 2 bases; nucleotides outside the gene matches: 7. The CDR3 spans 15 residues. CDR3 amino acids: CSVVLGGQGAYEQYF. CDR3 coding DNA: TGCAGCGTTGTACTGGGGGGACAGGGGGCCTACGAGCAGTACTTC.

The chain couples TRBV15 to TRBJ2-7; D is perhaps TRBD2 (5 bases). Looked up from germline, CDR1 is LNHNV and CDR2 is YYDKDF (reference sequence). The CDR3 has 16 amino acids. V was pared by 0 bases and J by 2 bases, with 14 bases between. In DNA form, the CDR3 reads TGTGCCACCAGCAGAGATAGCGCTCTAGGAGCCTACGAGCAGTACTTC. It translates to CATSRDSALGAYEQYF.

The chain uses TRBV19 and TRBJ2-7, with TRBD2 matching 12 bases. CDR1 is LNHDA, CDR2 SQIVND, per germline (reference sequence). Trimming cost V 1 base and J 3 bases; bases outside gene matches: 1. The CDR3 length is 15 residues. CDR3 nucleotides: TGTGCCAGTAGTATAGGGACTAGCGGGAACTACGAGCAGTACTTC. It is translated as CASSIGTSGNYEQYF.

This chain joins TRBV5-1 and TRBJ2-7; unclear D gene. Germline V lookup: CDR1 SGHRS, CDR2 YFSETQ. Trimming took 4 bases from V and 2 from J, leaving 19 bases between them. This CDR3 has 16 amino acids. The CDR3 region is CASSLGFSTSTYEQYF. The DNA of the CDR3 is TGCGCCAGCAGCCTGGGGTTCAGTACCTCAACCTACGAGCAGTACTTC.

CDR3 region: CASTSGGRVSEQFF. CDR3 in DNA: TGTGCCAGCACTTCAGGCGGGAGGGTTAGTGAGCAGTTCTTC. J is TRBJ2-1 and V is TRBV11-2; 9 nucleotides match TRBD2. J gave up 9 bases and V 7 bases, and 10 bases lay outside the gene matches. Germline V gene data show CDR1 as SGHAT and CDR2 as FQNNGV. This CDR3 spans 14 amino acids.